This T cell receptor (beta chain) was retrieved from a study of CD8 T cells in ankylosing spondylitis. Study-level findings and limits: Disease-associated clones were CD8+ and fairly uncommon in peripheral blood. Reactive arthritis synovial fluid and blood previously showed some of these motif variants.

This clonotype occurred many times. Its antigen is unknown. V trimming: 0 bases; J trimming: 8 bases; junction bases outside the gene matches: 7. There are 16 residues in the CDR3. CDR1 is SGDLS, CDR2 YYNGEE, per germline. Quantitative molecular-barcoded 5'-RACE generated the TCR beta libraries. One entry per CDR3 protein results from TCRdb running MiXCR on the 5' RACE reads. This sample has about 9,700 distinct CDR3 sequences; approximately 5.9% occur once, and the top ten carry around 41%. The receptor's source is a female donor with ankylosing spondylitis or in good health (not recorded which). V and J are TRBV9 and TRBJ2-1; 11 positions agree with TRBD2. The sequencing sample was made of blood, either unsorted or a sorted T cell fraction (not recorded which). The CDR3 sequence is CASSVGTSGYMDEQFF. For the CDR3, the DNA is TGTGCCAGCAGCGTAGGGACTAGCGGGTACATGGATGAGCAGTTCTTC. Full variable domain (remainder filled in from reference TRBV9 and TRBJ2-1): DSGVTQTPKHLITATGQRVTLRCSPRSGDLSVYWYQQSLDQGLQFLIQYYNGEERAKGNILERFSAQQFPDLHSELNLSSLELGDSALYFCASSVGTSGYMDEQFFGPGTRLTVL.